Presented here are 18 T cell receptor beta chains from one specimen sequenced in a study of PD-1 blockade in classical Hodgkin lymphoma. Brentuximab vedotin exposure varied among the patients, all of whom had relapsed after autologous stem cell transplantation. Only in-frame clones appear in the TCRdb table, and some are missing; sequencing was by immunoSEQ multiplex PCR. The table lists roughly 50,000 clones, 80% of them singletons. Sequencing used peripheral blood mononuclear cells (PBMCs), obtained before the second cycle of nivolumab. The receptors were sampled from a human donor with classical Hodgkin lymphoma.

DNA for the CDR3: TGTGCCAGTATTCCCCCGACAGGGTCCACTGAAGCTTTCTTT. Protein product: CASIPPTGSTEAFF. This sequence joins TRBV19 and TRBJ1-1; 7 bases line up with TRBD1. J gave up 4 bases and V 7 bases, and 9 bases lay outside the gene matches. CDR1 LNHDA and CDR2 SQIVND come from the germline V gene (reference sequence). The CDR3 loop spans 14 amino acids.

This clone has a single count. The chain carries TRBV7-2 and TRBJ2-5; D gene unclear. V was trimmed by 2 bases and J by 10 bases, leaving 14 bases between them. The CDR3 loop spans 13 amino acids. The germline gives CDR1 SGHTA, CDR2 FQGNSA. DNA for the CDR3: TGTGCCAGCAGCTTATTAGAGGCTGTGGGCCAGTACTTC. This gives the protein CASSLLEAVGQYF.

This clone appeared a few times. The rearrangement joins TRBV11-2 to TRBJ2-5, with 8 nucleotides matching TRBD1. Trimming cost V 5 bases and J 0 bases; bases outside gene matches: 8. Germline-derived CDR1 and CDR2 are SGHAT and FQNNGV. The CDR3 sequence is 16 residues long. The CDR3 loop is CASSPRQGNNQETQYF. DNA of the CDR3: TGTGCCAGCAGCCCTAGACAGGGGAATAACCAAGAGACCCAGTACTTC.

The chain recombines TRBV2 with TRBJ2-7, with TRBD2 matching 13 bases. V gave up 7 bases and J gave up 0 bases; unmatched junction bases: 9. The CDR3 totals 17 residues. In germline, CDR1 is SNHLY, CDR2 FYNNEI. As DNA, the CDR3 is TGTGCCAGCATGCGACTAGCGGGAGGAACTATCTCCTACGAGCAGTACTTC. This codes for CASMRLAGGTISYEQYF.

The chain has TRBV27 and TRBJ1-1, with D possibly being TRBD1 (6 bases). The CDR3 is 15 amino acids. The ends were cut back, 1 base at V and 0 bases at J, with 9 bases in the middle. The V gene's germline CDR1 is MNHEY and CDR2 SMNVEV (reference sequence). CDR3 loop: CASSLFQGMNTEAFF. In DNA, the CDR3 is TGTGCCAGCAGTTTATTTCAGGGGATGAACACTGAAGCTTTCTTT.

With respect to this clone: A read error may produce the germline difference seen at one junction end. The chain carries TRBV7-7 and TRBJ2-5; TRBD2 agrees at 8 bases. The CDR3 sequence is 12 residues long. CDR1 and CDR2 (germline): SSHAT, FNYEAQ (reference sequence). CDR3 loop: CASSLAGGTQYF. CDR3 DNA: TGTGCTAGCAGCTTGGCGGGGGGGACCCAGTACTTC.

Only one count was recorded for this clone. The chain is built from TRBV7-9 and TRBJ1-1; D is unresolved. CDR1 and CDR2 (germline): SEHNR, FQNEAQ (reference sequence). Between the trimmed V and J ends, which lost 5 bases and 3 bases, there was a span of 25 bases. The CDR3 runs 18 residues. The CDR3 nucleotides are TGTGCCAGCAGCCCTAGACTAACCCAAGTTGGCGGGGACACTGAAGCTTTCTTT. Protein: CASSPRLTQVGGDTEAFF.

J is TRBJ2-1 and V is TRBV29-1, with 8 bases that match TRBD1. CDR1 SQVTM and CDR2 ANQGSEA come from the germline V gene. The CDR3 has 15 residues. Trimming at V came to 7 bases and at J to 4 bases, leaving 12 bases not matched to a gene. CDR3 bases: TGCAGCGCCAGTCGGGGACAGGATCTTTACAATGAGCAGTTCTTC. This sequence encodes CSASRGQDLYNEQFF.

The V and J genes are TRBV5-8 and TRBJ1-1; 10 nucleotides line up with TRBD1. The germline V gene encodes CDR1 SGHTS and CDR2 YDEGEE. This CDR3 has 15 residues. The ends lost 3 bases at V and 5 bases at J; junction bases unmatched: 7. CDR3 bases: TGTGCCAGCAGCTCGACCGGGACAGGGGTTACTGAAGCTTTCTTT. Amino acids: CASSSTGTGVTEAFF.

This chain connects TRBV21-1 to TRBJ2-2. TRBV21-1 represents a pseudogene. The CDR3 spans 15 residues. This CDR3 is CASSKGPQSTGELFF. The CDR3 DNA sequence: TGTGCCAGCAGCAAAGGACCGCAGAGCACCGGGGAGCTGTTTTTT.

This clone was found once. The chain recombines TRBV28 with TRBJ1-2; tentative D call: TRBD1 (5 bases). V lost 4 bases, J lost 2 bases, and 17 bases lay in between. Germline V gene data show CDR1 as MDHEN and CDR2 as SYDVKM. The CDR3 runs 16 residues. In DNA form, the CDR3 reads TGTGCCAGCAGTTCCCCCGGGGACGGTCGAAACTATGGCTACACCTTC. It is translated as CASSSPGDGRNYGYTF.

This clone was detected only a few times. This chain connects TRBV7-3 to TRBJ1-2; 7 bases agree with TRBD1. The CDR3 contains 12 residues. The junction had 7 bases not matched to a gene; V was cut back by 5 bases and J by 10 bases. CDR1 is SGHTA and CDR2 is FQGTGA in the germline V gene. Here the CDR3 DNA reads TGTGCCAGCAGCCCCGGAGGGGGCGACTACACCTTC. Protein: CASSPGGGDYTF.

The CDR3, as DNA: TGTGCCGCCGGGGGGACTAGCTTTTTCTCCGGGGAGCTGTTTTTT. Encoded protein: CAAGGTSFFSGELFF. The chain employs TRBV27 and TRBJ2-2; 9 bases line up with TRBD2. CDR3 size: 15 residues. V lost 11 bases and J lost 6; bases outside the gene matches: 13. The germline CDR1 and CDR2 sequences are MNHEY and SMNVEV (reference sequence).

The sample holds many counts of this clone. The same CDR3 is also encoded by other DNA sequences in this sample. V is TRBV19 and J is TRBJ2-7; the match to TRBD1 covers 10 bases. CDR3 size: 14 residues. The germline V gene encodes CDR1 LNHDA and CDR2 SQIVND (reference sequence). Trimming took 6 bases from V and 3 from J; bases not matched to a gene: 5. In nucleotides, the CDR3 is TGTGCCAGTAGCCGACAGGGGGCTGGCTACGAGCAGTACTTC. Amino acid sequence: CASSRQGAGYEQYF.

The chain couples TRBV5-1 to TRBJ1-2; D is unclear. V was shortened by 7 bases and J by 6 bases, with 13 bases between the two germline ends. The CDR3 runs to 12 residues. Germline V gene data show CDR1 as SGHRS and CDR2 as YFSETQ. The CDR3 coding sequence is TGCGCCAGCGCGGCCGGTTTCGATGGCTACACCTTC. This sequence encodes CASAAGFDGYTF.

The chain employs TRBV2 and TRBJ2-3, with 9 positions matching TRBD1. Germline CDR1 reads SNHLY; CDR2 reads FYNNEI. With 7 bases clipped from V and 4 bases from J, the junction kept 9 bases outside the gene matches. The CDR3 has 15 residues. CDR3 bases: TGTGCCAGCACTATCCTGGGACAGGGCTCAGATACGCAGTATTTT. As protein: CASTILGQGSDTQYF.

The chain uses TRBV4-3 and TRBJ2-1; tentatively, D is TRBD1 (6 bases). Germline CDR1 LGHNA, CDR2 YSLEER. The V end lost 4 bases, the J end lost 7 bases, and 20 bases lay between the germline ends. The CDR3 covers 16 residues. This CDR3 reads CASSRLGQQAGNEQFF. The CDR3 region has the DNA TGCGCCAGCAGCCGATTAGGACAGCAGGCCGGTAATGAGCAGTTCTTC.

The V and J genes are TRBV5-5 and TRBJ1-5, with D possibly being TRBD1 (5 bases). V was trimmed by 4 bases and J by 4 bases, leaving 12 bases between them. Germline V gives CDR1 SGHKS, CDR2 YYEKEE (reference sequence). There are 14 residues in the CDR3. The chain's CDR3 is CASSQRQGNQPQHF. As DNA, the CDR3 is TGTGCCAGCAGCCAGCGGCAGGGAAATCAGCCCCAGCATTTT.